This TCR beta chain derives from a study of shared clonotypes between healthy human individuals. This CDR3 has 17 amino acids. Trimming cost V 0 bases and J 0 bases, with 13 bases left between them. Germline values: CDR1 SGHRS, CDR2 YFSETQ. The sample holds one count of this clone. The antigen is not known. Study-level findings and limits: Generally, estimated richness proved larger in naive subsets than it did in memory subsets. Relative to their counterparts shared across all four donors, non-shared clonotypes exhibited diminished generation probabilities.

Produced via immunoSEQ multiplex PCR; TCRdb's table is partial and in-frame only. The data show some 2,400,000 clones, around 95% seen once. The chain joins TRBV5-1 to TRBJ1-3; D gene unclear. The specimen was naive CD4+ T cells sorted from blood. Subset denoted: CD45RA+ positively selected. This TCR was recovered from a man aged 18-30 years in good health. The CDR3 region has the DNA TGCGCCAGCAGCTTGGGGGTTCCGGGTAGCTCTGGAAACACCATATATTTT. Translation: CASSLGVPGSSGNTIYF.